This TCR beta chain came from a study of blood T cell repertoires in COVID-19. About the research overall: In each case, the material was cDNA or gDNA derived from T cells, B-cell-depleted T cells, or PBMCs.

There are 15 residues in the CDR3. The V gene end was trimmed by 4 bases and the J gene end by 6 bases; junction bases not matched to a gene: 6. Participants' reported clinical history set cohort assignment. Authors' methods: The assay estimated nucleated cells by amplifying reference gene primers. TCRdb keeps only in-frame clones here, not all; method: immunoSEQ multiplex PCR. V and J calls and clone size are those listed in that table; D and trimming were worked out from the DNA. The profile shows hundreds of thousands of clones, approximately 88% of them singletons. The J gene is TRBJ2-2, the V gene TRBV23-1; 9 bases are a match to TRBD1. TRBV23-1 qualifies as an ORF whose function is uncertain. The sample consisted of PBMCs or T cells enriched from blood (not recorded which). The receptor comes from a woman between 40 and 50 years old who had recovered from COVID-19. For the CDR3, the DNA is TGCGCCAGCAGTCCTCCGGGACAGGGACCCGGGGAGCTGTTTTTT. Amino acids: CASSPPGQGPGELFF.